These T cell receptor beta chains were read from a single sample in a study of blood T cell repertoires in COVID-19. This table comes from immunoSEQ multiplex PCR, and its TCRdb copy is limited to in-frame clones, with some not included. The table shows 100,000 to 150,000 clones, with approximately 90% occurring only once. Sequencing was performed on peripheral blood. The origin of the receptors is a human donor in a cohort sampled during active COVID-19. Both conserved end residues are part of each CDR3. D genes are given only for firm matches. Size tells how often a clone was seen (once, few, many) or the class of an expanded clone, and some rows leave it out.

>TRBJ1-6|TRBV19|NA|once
CASSNGGYNSPLHF
TGTGCCAGTAGTAACGGGGGCTATAATTCACCCCTCCACTTT
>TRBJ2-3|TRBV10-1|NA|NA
CASGSGGRDTQYF
TGCGCCAGCGGCTCGGGGGGCCGGGATACGCAGTATTTT
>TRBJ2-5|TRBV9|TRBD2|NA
CASSVDSGGPQETQYF
TGTGCCAGCAGCGTAGATAGCGGGGGACCACAAGAGACCCAGTACTTC
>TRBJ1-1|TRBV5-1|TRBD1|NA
CASSLDLGRGRGAFF
TGCGCCAGCAGTCTTGATCTAGGCAGGGGGCGCGGAGCTTTCTTT
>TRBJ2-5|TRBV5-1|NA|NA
CASSLEGRGGETQYF
TGCGCCAGCAGCTTGGAGGGCAGGGGTGGGGAGACCCAGTACTTC
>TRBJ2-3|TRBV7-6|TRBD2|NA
CASSLTSGGGGDTQYF
TGTGCCAGCAGCTTAACTAGCGGGGGGGGAGGAGATACGCAGTATTTT
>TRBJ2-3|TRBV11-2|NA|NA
CASSLAGAQNTQYF
TGTGCCAGCAGCTTGGCAGGGGCTCAAAATACGCAGTATTTT
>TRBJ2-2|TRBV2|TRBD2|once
CASSEELAGGPTGELFF
TGTGCCAGCAGTGAAGAACTAGCGGGGGGGCCAACCGGGGAGCTGTTTTTT
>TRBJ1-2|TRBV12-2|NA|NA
CASRLQDFIPNYGYTF
TGTGCAAGTCGCTTACAGGATTTTATTCCTAACTATGGCTACACCTTC
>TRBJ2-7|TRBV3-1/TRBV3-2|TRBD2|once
CASSQTASGISSYEQYF
TGTGCCAGCAGTCAGACAGCTAGCGGGATTAGCTCCTACGAGCAGTACTTC
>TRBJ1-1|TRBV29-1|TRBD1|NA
CSANGGQLNTEAFF
TGCAGCGCCAATGGGGGACAGTTGAACACTGAAGCTTTCTTT
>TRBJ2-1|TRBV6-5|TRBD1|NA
CASGTGGLYNEQFF
TGTGCCAGCGGGACAGGGGGCCTCTACAATGAGCAGTTCTTC
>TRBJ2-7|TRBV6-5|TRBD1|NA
CASMRQGYYEQYF
TGTGCCAGCATGAGACAGGGGTACTACGAGCAGTACTTC
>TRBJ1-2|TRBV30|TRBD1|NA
CAWSGTGGANYGYTF
TGTGCCTGGAGTGGGACAGGGGGTGCGAACTATGGCTACACCTTC
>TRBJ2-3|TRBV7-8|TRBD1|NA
CASSSPGGIPATDTQYF
TGTGCCAGCAGCTCCCCAGGGGGCATCCCCGCCACAGATACGCAGTATTTT
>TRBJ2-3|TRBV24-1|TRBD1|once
CATSDRSRDSGTDTQYF
TGTGCCACCAGTGATAGGAGTCGGGACAGTGGCACAGATACGCAGTATTTT
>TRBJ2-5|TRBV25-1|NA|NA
CASSGGGALKETQYF
TGTGCCAGCAGTGGGGGTGGGGCGCTCAAAGAGACCCAGTACTTC
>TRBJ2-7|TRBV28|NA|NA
CASSSQGNTYEQYF
TGTGCCAGCAGTTCACAGGGAAACACCTACGAGCAGTACTTC
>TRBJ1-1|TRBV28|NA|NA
CASRNPGLYTEAFF
TGTGCCAGCAGAAACCCGGGACTGTACACTGAAGCTTTCTTT
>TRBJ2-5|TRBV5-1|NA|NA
CASSLDSKETQYF
TGCGCCAGCAGCTTGGACAGTAAAGAGACCCAGTACTTC
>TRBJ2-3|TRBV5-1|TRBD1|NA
CASSPGTGIADTQYF
TGCGCCAGCAGCCCCGGGACAGGGATCGCAGATACGCAGTATTTT
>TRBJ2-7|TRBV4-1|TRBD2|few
CASSPTLAGTSSYEQYF
TGCGCCAGCAGCCCGACCTTAGCGGGGACCAGCTCCTACGAGCAGTACTTC
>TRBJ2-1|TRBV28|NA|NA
CASSYLPGNEQFF
TGTGCCAGCAGTTATCTCCCGGGAAATGAGCAGTTCTTC
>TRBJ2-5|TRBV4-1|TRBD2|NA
CASSLLGLAGGGETQYF
TGCGCCAGCAGCCTCCTCGGCTTAGCGGGAGGGGGAGAGACCCAGTACTTC
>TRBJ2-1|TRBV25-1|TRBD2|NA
CASSEWGAGGDNEQFF
TGTGCCAGCAGTGAATGGGGAGCGGGGGGGGACAATGAGCAGTTCTTC
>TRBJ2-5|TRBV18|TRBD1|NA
CASSRGQEQETQYF
TGTGCCAGCTCTCGAGGACAGGAGCAAGAGACCCAGTACTTC
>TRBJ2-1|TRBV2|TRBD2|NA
CASSASGRVYNEQFF
TGTGCCAGCAGTGCTAGCGGGAGGGTTTACAATGAGCAGTTCTTC
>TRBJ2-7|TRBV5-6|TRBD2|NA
CASSSGLAIYEQYF
TGTGCCAGCAGCTCGGGACTAGCTATCTACGAGCAGTACTTC
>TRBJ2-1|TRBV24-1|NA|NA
CATSARHEQFF
TGTGCCACCAGTGCCAGGCACGAGCAGTTCTTC
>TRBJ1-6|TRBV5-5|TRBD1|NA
CASSLAVWDRNSPLHF
TGTGCCAGCAGCTTGGCGGTGTGGGACAGAAATTCACCCCTCCACTTT
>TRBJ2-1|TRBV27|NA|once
CASSLDSYNEQFF
TGTGCCAGCAGCCTGGACAGCTACAATGAGCAGTTCTTC
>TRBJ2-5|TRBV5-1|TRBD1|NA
CASSPGGQLKETQYF
TGCGCCAGCAGCCCAGGGGGACAGTTAAAAGAGACCCAGTACTTC
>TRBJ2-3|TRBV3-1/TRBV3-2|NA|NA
CASSQGFQGKTDTQYF
TGTGCCAGCAGCCAAGGGTTCCAGGGGAAGACAGATACGCAGTATTTT
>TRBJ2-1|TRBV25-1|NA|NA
CASRTWSGNEQFF
TGTGCCAGCAGAACTTGGAGTGGCAATGAGCAGTTCTTC
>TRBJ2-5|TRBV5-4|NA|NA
CASSVQGLETQYF
TGTGCCAGCAGCGTGCAGGGCTTAGAGACCCAGTACTTC
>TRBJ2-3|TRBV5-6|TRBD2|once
CASSLGLGSGGAWGDTQYF
TGTGCCAGCAGCTTGGGATTGGGTAGCGGGGGGGCCTGGGGAGATACGCAGTATTTT
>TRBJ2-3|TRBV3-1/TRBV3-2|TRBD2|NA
CASSYGLAGLSDTQYF
TGTGCCAGCAGTTACGGACTAGCGGGTTTATCAGATACGCAGTATTTT
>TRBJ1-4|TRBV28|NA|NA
CASSFSGALLEKLFF
TGTGCCAGCAGTTTCAGTGGGGCCCTTCTCGAAAAACTGTTTTTT
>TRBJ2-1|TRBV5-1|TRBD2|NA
CASRVAGTSGRLDYNEQFF
TGCGCCAGCAGGGTAGCCGGGACTAGCGGGAGGCTAGACTACAATGAGCAGTTCTTC
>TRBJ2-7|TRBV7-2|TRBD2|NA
CASSLVREGPPYEQYF
TGTGCCAGCAGCTTAGTTCGGGAGGGCCCCCCCTACGAGCAGTACTTC
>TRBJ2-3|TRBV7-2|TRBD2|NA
CASSLVRLAGSGTDTQYF
TGTGCCAGCAGCTTAGTGAGACTAGCGGGATCTGGCACAGATACGCAGTATTTT
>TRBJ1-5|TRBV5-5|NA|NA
CASSLTAGVESQPQHF
TGTGCCAGCAGCTTGACCGCCGGGGTTGAAAGTCAGCCCCAGCATTTT
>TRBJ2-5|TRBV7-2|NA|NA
CASSSQGGGLQYF
TGTGCCAGCAGCTCCCAGGGTGGGGGACTCCAGTACTTC
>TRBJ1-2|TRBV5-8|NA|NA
CASSLIDSTVYGYTF
TGTGCCAGCAGCTTGATAGACAGCACCGTCTATGGCTACACCTTC
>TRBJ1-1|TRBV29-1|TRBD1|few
CSVVTGGTEAFF
TGCAGCGTAGTGACAGGGGGCACTGAAGCTTTCTTT
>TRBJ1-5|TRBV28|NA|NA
CASSLLPGSDSNQPQHF
TGTGCCAGCAGCCTCCTGCCAGGGTCGGATAGCAATCAGCCCCAGCATTTT
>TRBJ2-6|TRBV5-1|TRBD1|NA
CASSQGQPSGANVLTF
TGCGCCAGCAGCCAGGGACAGCCTTCTGGGGCCAACGTCCTGACTTTC
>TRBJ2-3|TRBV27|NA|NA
CASRSVGLGADTQYF
TGTGCCAGCAGATCAGTCGGCCTAGGGGCAGATACGCAGTATTTT
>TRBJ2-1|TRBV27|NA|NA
CASRYRDSPYNEQFF
TGTGCCAGCAGGTACAGGGATTCCCCCTACAATGAGCAGTTCTTC
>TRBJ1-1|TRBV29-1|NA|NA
CSVKGGLGTEAFF
TGCAGCGTCAAAGGAGGGTTGGGGACTGAAGCTTTCTTT
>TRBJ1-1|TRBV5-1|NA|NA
CASSLGRGWTEAFF
TGCGCCAGCAGCTTGGGCCGGGGGTGGACTGAAGCTTTCTTT
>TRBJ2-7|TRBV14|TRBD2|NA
CASSQRILLAGGIYEQYF
TGTGCCAGCAGCCAACGAATTCTGCTAGCGGGAGGAATCTACGAGCAGTACTTC
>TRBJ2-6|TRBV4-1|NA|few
CASSQVDGANVLTF
TGCGCCAGCAGCCAGGTAGATGGGGCCAACGTCCTGACTTTC